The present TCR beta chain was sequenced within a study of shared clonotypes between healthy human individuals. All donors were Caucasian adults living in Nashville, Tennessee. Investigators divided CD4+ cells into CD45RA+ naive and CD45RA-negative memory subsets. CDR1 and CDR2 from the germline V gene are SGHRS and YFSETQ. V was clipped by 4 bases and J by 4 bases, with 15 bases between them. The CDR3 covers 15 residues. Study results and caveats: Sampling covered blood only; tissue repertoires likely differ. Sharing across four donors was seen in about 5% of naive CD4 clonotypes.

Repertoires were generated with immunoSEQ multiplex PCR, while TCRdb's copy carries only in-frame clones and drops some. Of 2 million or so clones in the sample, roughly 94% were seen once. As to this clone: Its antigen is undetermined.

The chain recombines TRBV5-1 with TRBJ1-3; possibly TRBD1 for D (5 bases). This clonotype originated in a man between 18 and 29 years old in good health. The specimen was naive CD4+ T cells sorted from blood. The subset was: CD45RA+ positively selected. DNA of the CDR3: TGCGCCAGCAGCCAGGGACTTTCACTGGGAAACACCATATATTTT. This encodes CASSQGLSLGNTIYF. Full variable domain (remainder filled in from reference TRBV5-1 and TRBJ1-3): KAGVTQTPRYLIKTRGQQVTLSCSPISGHRSVSWYQQTPGQGLQFLFEYFSETQRNKGNFPGRFSGRQFSNSRSEMNVSTLELGDSALYLCASSQGLSLGNTIYFGEGSWLTVV.